This is a list of T cell receptor beta chains from one sample in a study of cytomegalovirus exposure and HLA in healthy donors. Profiled with immunoSEQ multiplex PCR; TCRdb holds only in-frame clones, not every one. Of approximately 150,000 clones in the sample, 88% are singletons; the top ten hold around 0.54%. The specimen sequenced was PBMCs. These receptor sequences come from a woman aged 40 to 49 in good health and CMV-seronegative. Both conserved end residues are part of each CDR3. A D gene is named only where the DNA matches it firmly. Clone size appears in some rows only: once, few, many, or a class for an expanded clone.

v_gene	d_gene	abundance	j_gene	CDR3aa	CDR3nt
TRBV30	TRBD1	few	TRBJ1-2	CAWSTKPGQGPLNYGYTF	TGTGCCTGGAGCACTAAACCGGGACAGGGCCCTCTTAACTATGGCTACACCTTC
TRBV4-1	-	-	TRBJ1-1	CASSQDRRNTEAFF	TGCGCCAGCAGCCAAGATCGGAGGAACACTGAAGCTTTCTTT
TRBV30	-	once	TRBJ2-7	CAWSTRTQYEQYF	TGTGCCTGGAGTACTCGGACACAGTACGAGCAGTACTTC
TRBV23-1	-	-	TRBJ1-1	CASSHFAGRAFF	TGCGCCAGCAGTCACTTCGCAGGCCGTGCTTTCTTT
TRBV29-1	TRBD1	-	TRBJ2-7	CSPLLRDSAYEQYF	TGCAGCCCACTCCTCCGGGACAGTGCCTACGAGCAGTACTTC
TRBV30	-	-	TRBJ2-7	CAWSGGRPHEQYF	TGTGCCTGGAGCGGGGGACGGCCCCACGAGCAGTACTTC
TRBV29-1	TRBD1	-	TRBJ2-7	CSVPGQGAYEQYF	TGCAGCGTTCCGGGACAGGGGGCCTACGAGCAGTACTTC
TRBV6-5	-	-	TRBJ1-1	CASSYSAGKNTEAFF	TGTGCCAGCAGTTACTCGGCAGGGAAGAACACTGAAGCTTTCTTT
TRBV19	TRBD2	-	TRBJ2-1	CASKTSGSSYNEQFF	TGTGCCAGTAAGACTAGCGGGAGCTCCTACAATGAGCAGTTCTTC
TRBV6-5	-	-	TRBJ2-1	CASSPAGFHEQFF	TGTGCCAGCAGCCCCGCAGGGTTCCATGAGCAGTTCTTC
TRBV5-1	-	-	TRBJ2-5	CASSLALALGETQYF	TGCGCCAGCAGCTTGGCACTAGCCTTAGGGGAGACCCAGTACTTC
TRBV7-9	TRBD2	-	TRBJ2-3	CSSSLSGRGTDTQYF	TGTTCCAGCAGCTTGAGCGGGAGGGGCACAGATACGCAGTATTTT
TRBV9	TRBD2	-	TRBJ2-4	CASSVAPGLVTNIQYF	TGTGCCAGCAGCGTAGCACCGGGACTAGTAACGAACATTCAGTACTTC
TRBV5-1	-	-	TRBJ2-3	CASSLGRMTGTDTQYF	TGCGCCAGCAGCTTGGGGAGAATGACGGGGACAGATACGCAGTATTTT
TRBV11-3	-	-	TRBJ2-1	CASSWGGAREQFF	TGTGCCAGCAGCTGGGGGGGGGCGCGTGAGCAGTTCTTC
TRBV7-6	-	-	TRBJ1-5	CASSGGEGHQPQHF	TGTGCCAGCAGTGGGGGGGAGGGCCATCAGCCCCAGCATTTT
TRBV28	TRBD2	-	TRBJ2-1	CASLSPVAGGHEQFF	TGTGCCAGCCTATCCCCAGTAGCGGGAGGCCATGAGCAGTTCTTC
TRBV7-6	-	-	TRBJ2-2	CASSFRIAGRRDTGELFF	TGTGCCAGCAGCTTTAGGATTGCAGGGAGGCGGGACACCGGGGAGCTGTTTTTT
TRBV10-3	TRBD1	once	TRBJ2-7	CAISHRDRPTYEQYF	TGTGCCATCAGTCACCGGGACAGACCTACCTACGAGCAGTACTTC
TRBV7-6	-	-	TRBJ2-6	CASSLETTSPASGANVLTF	TGTGCCAGCAGCTTAGAGACAACGTCCCCCGCATCTGGGGCCAACGTCCTGACTTTC
TRBV4-1	TRBD1	once	TRBJ2-7	CASSQAGTGGPYEQYF	TGCGCCAGCAGCCAGGCGGGGACAGGGGGGCCATACGAGCAGTACTTC
TRBV11-3	-	once	TRBJ2-7	CASSLGPTGAYEQYF	TGTGCCAGCAGCTTAGGACCGACAGGAGCCTACGAGCAGTACTTC
TRBV6-5	-	-	TRBJ2-3	CASSPNTDTQYF	TGTGCCAGCAGTCCTAACACAGATACGCAGTATTTT
TRBV5-4	-	-	TRBJ2-5	CASSRSGETQYF	TGTGCCAGCAGCCGATCGGGGGAGACCCAGTACTTC
TRBV9	TRBD1	-	TRBJ2-7	CASSPRGGQGLVEQYF	TGTGCCAGCAGCCCCCGGGGGGGACAGGGGTTGGTCGAGCAGTACTTC
TRBV6-5	TRBD1	-	TRBJ1-3	CASRLGQGTGNTIYF	TGTGCCAGCAGGCTTGGACAGGGGACTGGAAACACCATATATTTT
TRBV2	-	-	TRBJ1-2	CASSEMGGGYGYTF	TGTGCCAGCAGTGAAATGGGGGGAGGCTATGGCTACACCTTC
TRBV11-3	TRBD1	-	TRBJ1-4	CASSLVAGGREKLFF	TGTGCCAGCAGCTTGGTGGCAGGGGGAAGGGAAAAACTGTTTTTT
TRBV7-8	TRBD2	-	TRBJ2-5	CASSLTSEQETQYF	TGTGCCAGCAGCCTAACTAGCGAACAAGAGACCCAGTACTTC
TRBV7-9	TRBD2	-	TRBJ2-7	CASSRRGWGGDEQYF	TGTGCCAGCAGCCGGCGGGGGTGGGGAGGCGACGAGCAGTACTTC
TRBV4-1	-	-	TRBJ2-7	CASSQDRSYEQYF	TGCGCCAGCAGCCAAGACAGGTCCTACGAGCAGTACTTC
TRBV4-3	-	-	TRBJ2-2	CASSQDQGSTGELFF	TGCGCCAGCAGCCAAGATCAGGGTTCCACCGGGGAGCTGTTTTTT
TRBV6-5	TRBD2	-	TRBJ2-7	CASSEEGRAYEQYF	TGTGCCAGCAGTGAGGAGGGGAGGGCCTACGAGCAGTACTTC
TRBV9	TRBD2	-	TRBJ2-2	CASSTGTSGRPGELFF	TGTGCCAGCAGCACCGGGACTAGCGGGAGGCCCGGGGAGCTGTTTTTT
TRBV7-9	TRBD1	-	TRBJ2-7	CSSSLGPEGQGKYF	TGTTCCAGCAGCTTAGGACCCGAAGGACAGGGGAAGTACTTC
TRBV11-1	-	once	TRBJ2-1	CASSLRGLGVGSYNEQFF	TGTGCCAGCAGCTTAAGGGGCCTAGGGGTGGGCTCCTACAATGAGCAGTTCTTC
TRBV5-1	-	-	TRBJ2-7	CASSLAGRVGDVQYF	TGCGCCAGCAGCTTGGCCGGGCGGGTTGGAGATGTGCAGTACTTC
TRBV6-6	TRBD1	-	TRBJ2-7	CASRDRVNEQYF	TGTGCCAGCCGGGACAGGGTGAACGAGCAGTACTTC
TRBV27	-	-	TRBJ1-4	CASSPAGVKEKLFF	TGTGCCAGCAGTCCCGCGGGGGTGAAAGAAAAACTGTTTTTT
TRBV5-4	-	-	TRBJ1-4	CASSPAGDYGKLFF	TGTGCCAGCAGCCCCGCAGGGGATTATGGAAAACTGTTTTTT
TRBV7-6	TRBD1	once	TRBJ2-7	CASSEGTGGNYEQYF	TGTGCCAGCAGCGAAGGGACAGGGGGGAACTACGAGCAGTACTTC
TRBV5-4	TRBD2	-	TRBJ2-1	CASSPSGLAGYNEQFF	TGTGCCAGCAGCCCGTCGGGACTAGCGGGGTACAATGAGCAGTTCTTC